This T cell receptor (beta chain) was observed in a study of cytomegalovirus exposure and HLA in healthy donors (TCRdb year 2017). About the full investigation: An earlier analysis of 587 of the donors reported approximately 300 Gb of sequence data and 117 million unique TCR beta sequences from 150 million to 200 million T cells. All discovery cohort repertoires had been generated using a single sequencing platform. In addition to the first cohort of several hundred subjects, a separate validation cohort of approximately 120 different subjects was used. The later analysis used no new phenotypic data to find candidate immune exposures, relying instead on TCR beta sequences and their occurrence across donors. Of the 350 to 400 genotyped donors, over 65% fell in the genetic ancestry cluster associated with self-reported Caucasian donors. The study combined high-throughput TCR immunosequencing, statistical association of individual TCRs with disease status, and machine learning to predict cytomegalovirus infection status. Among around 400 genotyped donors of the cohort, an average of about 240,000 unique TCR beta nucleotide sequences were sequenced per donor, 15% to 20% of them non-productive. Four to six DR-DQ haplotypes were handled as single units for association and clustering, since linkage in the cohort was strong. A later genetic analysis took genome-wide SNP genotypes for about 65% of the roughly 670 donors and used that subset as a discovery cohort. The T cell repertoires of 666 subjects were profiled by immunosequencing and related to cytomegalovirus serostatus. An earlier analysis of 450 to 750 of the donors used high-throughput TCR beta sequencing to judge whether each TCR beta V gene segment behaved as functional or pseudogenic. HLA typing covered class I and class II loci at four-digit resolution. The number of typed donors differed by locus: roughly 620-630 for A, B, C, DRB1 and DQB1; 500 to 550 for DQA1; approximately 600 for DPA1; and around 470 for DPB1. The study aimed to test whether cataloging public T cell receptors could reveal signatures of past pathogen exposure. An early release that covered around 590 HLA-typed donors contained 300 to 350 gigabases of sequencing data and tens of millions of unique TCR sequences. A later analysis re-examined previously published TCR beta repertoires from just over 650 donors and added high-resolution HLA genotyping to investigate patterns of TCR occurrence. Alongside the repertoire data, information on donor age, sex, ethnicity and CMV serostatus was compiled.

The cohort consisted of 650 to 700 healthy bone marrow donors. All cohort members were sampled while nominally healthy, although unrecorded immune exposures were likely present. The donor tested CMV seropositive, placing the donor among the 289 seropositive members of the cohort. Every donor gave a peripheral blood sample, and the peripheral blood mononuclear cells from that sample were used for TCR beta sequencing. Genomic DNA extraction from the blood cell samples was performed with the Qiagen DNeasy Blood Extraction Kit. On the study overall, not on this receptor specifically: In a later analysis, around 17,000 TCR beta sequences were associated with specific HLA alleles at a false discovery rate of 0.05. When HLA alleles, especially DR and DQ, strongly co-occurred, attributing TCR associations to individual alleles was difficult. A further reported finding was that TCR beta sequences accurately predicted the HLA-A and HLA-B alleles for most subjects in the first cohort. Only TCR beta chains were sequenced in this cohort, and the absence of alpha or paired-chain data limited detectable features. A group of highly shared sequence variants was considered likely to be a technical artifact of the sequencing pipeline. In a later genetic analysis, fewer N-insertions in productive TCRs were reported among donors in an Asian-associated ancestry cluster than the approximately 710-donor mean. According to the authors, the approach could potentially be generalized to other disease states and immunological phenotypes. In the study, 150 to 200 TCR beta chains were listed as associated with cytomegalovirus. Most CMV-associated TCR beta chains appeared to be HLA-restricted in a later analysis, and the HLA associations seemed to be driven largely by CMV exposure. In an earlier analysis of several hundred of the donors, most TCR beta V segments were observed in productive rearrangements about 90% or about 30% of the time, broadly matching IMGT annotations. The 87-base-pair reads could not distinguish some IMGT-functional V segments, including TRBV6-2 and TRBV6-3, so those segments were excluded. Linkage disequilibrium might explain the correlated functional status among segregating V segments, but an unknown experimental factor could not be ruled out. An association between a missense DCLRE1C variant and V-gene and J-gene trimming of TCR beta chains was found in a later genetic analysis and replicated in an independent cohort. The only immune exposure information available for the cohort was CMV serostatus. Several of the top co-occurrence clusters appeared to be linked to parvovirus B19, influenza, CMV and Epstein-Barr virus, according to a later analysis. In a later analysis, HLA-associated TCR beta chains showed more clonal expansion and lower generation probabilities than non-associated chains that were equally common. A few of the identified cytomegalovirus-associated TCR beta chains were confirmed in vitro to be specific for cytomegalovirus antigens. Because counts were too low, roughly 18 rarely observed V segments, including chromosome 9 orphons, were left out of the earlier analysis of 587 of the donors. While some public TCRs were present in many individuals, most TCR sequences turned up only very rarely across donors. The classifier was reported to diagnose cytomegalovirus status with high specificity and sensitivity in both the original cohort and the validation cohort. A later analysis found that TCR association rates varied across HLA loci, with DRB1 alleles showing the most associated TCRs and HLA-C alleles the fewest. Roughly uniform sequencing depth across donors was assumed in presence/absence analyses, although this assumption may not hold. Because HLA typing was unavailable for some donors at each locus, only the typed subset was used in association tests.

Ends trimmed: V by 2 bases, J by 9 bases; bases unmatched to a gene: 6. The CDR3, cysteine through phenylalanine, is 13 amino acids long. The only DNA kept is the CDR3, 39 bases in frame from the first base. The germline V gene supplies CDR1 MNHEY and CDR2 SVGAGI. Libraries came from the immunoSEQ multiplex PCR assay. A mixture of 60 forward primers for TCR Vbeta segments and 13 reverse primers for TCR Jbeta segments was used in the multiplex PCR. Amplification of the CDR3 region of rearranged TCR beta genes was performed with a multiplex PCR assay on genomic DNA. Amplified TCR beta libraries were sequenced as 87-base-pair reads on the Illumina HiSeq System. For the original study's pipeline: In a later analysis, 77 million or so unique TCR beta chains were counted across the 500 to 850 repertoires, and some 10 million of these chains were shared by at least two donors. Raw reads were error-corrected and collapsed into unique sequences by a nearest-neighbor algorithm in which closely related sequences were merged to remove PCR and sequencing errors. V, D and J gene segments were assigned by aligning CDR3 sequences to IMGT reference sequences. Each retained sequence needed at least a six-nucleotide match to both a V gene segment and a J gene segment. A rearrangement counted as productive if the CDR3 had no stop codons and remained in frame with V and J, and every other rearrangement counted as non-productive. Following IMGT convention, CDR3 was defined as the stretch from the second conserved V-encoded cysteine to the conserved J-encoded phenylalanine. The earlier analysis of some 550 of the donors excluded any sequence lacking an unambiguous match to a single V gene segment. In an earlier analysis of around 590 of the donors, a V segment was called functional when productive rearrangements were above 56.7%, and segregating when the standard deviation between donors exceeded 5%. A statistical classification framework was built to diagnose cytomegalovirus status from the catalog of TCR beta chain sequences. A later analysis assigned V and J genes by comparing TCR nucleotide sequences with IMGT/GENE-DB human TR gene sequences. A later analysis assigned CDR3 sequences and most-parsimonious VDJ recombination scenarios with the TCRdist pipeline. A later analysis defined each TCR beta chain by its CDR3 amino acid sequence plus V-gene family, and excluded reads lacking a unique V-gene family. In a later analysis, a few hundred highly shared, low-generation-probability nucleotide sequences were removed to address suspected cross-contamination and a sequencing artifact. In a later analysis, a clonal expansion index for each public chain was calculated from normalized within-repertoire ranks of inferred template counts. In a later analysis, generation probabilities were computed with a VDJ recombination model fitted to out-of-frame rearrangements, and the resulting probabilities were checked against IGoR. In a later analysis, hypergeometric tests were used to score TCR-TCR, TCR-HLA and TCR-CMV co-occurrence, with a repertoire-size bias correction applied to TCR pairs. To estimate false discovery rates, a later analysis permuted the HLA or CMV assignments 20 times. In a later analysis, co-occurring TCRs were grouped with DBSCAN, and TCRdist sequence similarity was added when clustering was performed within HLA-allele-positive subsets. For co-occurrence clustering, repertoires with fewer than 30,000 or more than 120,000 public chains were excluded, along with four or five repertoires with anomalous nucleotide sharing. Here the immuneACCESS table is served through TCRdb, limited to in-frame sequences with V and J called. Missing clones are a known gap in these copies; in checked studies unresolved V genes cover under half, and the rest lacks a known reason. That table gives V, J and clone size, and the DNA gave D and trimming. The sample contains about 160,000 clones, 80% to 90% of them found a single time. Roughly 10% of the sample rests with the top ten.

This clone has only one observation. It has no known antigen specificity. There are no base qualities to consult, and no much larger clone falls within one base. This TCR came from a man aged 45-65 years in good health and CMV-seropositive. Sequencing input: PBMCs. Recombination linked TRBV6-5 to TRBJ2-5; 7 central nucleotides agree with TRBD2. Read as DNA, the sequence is TGTGCCAGCAGTTACGGAGCGGGGCCGCCCCAGTACTTC. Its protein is CASSYGAGPPQYF.